A single TCR beta chain is shown here with its context. The target antigen is unknown. This record belongs to a study of siplizumab effects on memory and regulatory T cells. Overall study findings and caveats: Apparently more diverse than memory cells, naive T cells also seemed major alloresponse contributors. Only a minority of proliferating CD4+ or CD8+ clones had an assignable naive or memory phenotype, with roughly 75-95% lacking one.

Profiled with immunoSEQ multiplex PCR; TCRdb holds only in-frame clones, not every one. The repertoire holds about 100,000 clones, with 92% as singletons. The V and J ends lost 6 bases and 2 bases respectively, with 13 bases between them. CDR1 MNHEY and CDR2 SVGAGI come from the germline V gene. This CDR3 comprises 14 residues. The TCR was taken from a human donor in good health. This chain uses TRBV6-5 with TRBJ2-5; tentative D call: TRBD2 (7 bases). The sample taken for sequencing was Tregs sorted from blood. CDR3 amino acids: CASSLGGAQETQYF. As DNA, the CDR3 is TGTGCCAGCAGCCTGGGGGGGGCGCAAGAGACCCAGTACTTC.